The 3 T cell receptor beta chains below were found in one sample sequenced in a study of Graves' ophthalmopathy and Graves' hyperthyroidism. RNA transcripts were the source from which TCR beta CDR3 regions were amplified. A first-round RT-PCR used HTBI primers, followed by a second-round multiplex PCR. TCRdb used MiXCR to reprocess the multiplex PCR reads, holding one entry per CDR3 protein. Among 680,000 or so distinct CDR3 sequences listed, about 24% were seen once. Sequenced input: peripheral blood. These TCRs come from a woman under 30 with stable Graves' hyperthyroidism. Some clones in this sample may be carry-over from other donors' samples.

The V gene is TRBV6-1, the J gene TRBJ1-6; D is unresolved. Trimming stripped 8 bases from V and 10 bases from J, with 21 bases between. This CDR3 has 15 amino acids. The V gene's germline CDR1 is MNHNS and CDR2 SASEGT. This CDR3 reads CASRAGVGEGSPLHF. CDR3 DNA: TGTGCCAGCCGGGCCGGGGTTGGGGAAGGATCACCCCTCCACTTT.

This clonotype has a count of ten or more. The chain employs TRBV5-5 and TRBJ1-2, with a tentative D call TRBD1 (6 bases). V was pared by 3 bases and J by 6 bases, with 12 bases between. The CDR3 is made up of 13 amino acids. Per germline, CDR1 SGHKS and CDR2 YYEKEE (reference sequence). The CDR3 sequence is CASSSTGTNGYTF. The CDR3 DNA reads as TGTGCCAGCAGCTCTACAGGGACCAATGGCTACACCTTC.

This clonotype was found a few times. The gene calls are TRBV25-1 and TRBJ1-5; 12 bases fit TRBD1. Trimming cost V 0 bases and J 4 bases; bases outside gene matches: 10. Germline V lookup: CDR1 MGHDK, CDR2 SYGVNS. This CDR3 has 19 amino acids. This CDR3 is CASSEYILGQGASNQPQHF. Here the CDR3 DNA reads TGTGCCAGCAGTGAATATATTCTGGGACAGGGGGCCTCTAATCAGCCCCAGCATTTT.